This T cell receptor (beta chain) was captured by sequencing in a study of T and B cells in COVID-19 patients. Findings and caveats of the study: Patients with COVID-19 reportedly showed strongly skewed T cell receptor beta variable and joining gene usage. Clonality of TRB repertoires was high in active COVID-19; recovery brought above-healthy diversity and richness. Symptomatic-phase blood samples from mildly ill patients and early samples from severe cases were scarce.

A word on this clonotype: The antigen remains undetermined.

From germline, CDR1 is SGHDN and CDR2 FVKESK. This CDR3 is built from 15 residues. The V and J ends lost 4 bases and 1 base, in that order; junction bases with no gene match: 2. BIOMED2 TRB-A/B primer pools were used in multiplex TRB PCR. TCRdb fed the multiplex PCR reads into MiXCR, producing one record per CDR3 protein. The table records fewer than 8,500 distinct CDR3 sequences, 26% of them present only once. TRB was amplified from about 240-490 ng of blood genomic DNA. The genes are TRBV14 and TRBJ2-1; the match to TRBD1 covers 9 bases. The TCR was taken from a human donor with active COVID-19. The sample comprised blood. The CDR3 coding sequence is TGTGCCAGCAGCCTACAGGGGGCTTCCTACAATGAGCAGTTCTTC. Translating gives CASSLQGASYNEQFF.